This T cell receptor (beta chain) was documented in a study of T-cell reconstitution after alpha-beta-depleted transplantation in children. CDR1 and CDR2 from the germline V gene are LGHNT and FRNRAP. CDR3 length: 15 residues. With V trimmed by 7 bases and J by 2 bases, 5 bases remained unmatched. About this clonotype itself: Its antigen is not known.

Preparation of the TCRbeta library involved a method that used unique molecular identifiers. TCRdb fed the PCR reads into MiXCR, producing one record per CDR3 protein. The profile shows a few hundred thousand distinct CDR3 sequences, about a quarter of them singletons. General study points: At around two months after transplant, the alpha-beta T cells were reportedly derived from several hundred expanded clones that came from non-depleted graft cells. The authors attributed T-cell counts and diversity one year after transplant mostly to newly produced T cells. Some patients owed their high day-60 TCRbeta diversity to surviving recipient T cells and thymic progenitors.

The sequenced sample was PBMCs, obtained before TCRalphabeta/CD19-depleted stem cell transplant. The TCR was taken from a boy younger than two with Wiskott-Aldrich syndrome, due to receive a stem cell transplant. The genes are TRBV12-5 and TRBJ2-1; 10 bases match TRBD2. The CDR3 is CASAFGLAAYNEQFF. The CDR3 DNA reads TGTGCTAGTGCCTTCGGACTAGCGGCCTACAATGAGCAGTTCTTC.